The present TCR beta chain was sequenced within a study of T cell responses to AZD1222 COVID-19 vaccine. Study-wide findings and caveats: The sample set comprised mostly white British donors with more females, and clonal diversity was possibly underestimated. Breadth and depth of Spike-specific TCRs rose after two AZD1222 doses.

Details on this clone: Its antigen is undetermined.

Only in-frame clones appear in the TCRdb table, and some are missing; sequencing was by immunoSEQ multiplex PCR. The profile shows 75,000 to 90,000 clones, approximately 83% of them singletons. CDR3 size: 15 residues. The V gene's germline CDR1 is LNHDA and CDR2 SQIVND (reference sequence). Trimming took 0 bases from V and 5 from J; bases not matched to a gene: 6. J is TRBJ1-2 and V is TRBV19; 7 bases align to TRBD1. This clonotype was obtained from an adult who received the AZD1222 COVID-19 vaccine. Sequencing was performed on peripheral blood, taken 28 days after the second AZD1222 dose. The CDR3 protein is CASSIDRQGGYGYTF. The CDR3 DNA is TGTGCCAGTAGTATAGACAGACAGGGTGGATATGGCTACACCTTC.